This T cell receptor beta chain was recorded in a study of tumor-infiltrating lymphocytes in primary liver carcinoma. About the research overall: The tumors, T1-T3 N0M0 lesions, were roughly 4 to 11 cm across. Study-level results: Relative to blood, tumors carried a significantly larger fraction of the repertoire in their top 250 clones (p = 0.039). Tumor-adjacent and tumor-blood pairs overlapped less than tumor region pairs did.

With around 490 ng total RNA as template and a constant-region primer, TCR beta cDNA was made. Sequencing libraries for TCR beta derived from three nested multiplex PCR rounds that used slightly modified ARM-PCR. The two initial PCR rounds, nine to eleven cycles each, used TRBV1-TRBV30 forward and C-beta reverse primers. TCRdb re-called the multiplex PCR reads through MiXCR, storing one row per CDR3 protein. The sample has about 74,000 distinct CDR3 sequences, 55% to 75% seen once; the top ten hold about 30%. Bulk tissue was left unsorted, and RNA and DNA were co-extracted from 20-30 mg of it. In this sample, this clonotype turned up a few times. The target antigen is unknown. Possible read error: a much larger clone is one base away. The CDR3 totals 12 residues. In germline, CDR1 is SGHRS, CDR2 YFSETQ.

The clonotype comes from a man aged 40-49 years with primary liver carcinoma and hepatitis B virus infection. Sequencing was performed on liver tumor tissue from sampling region 4. Subset here: tumor region T4, right-lateral pole. This chain links TRBV5-1 with TRBJ1-1; D is perhaps TRBD1 (5 bases). CDR3 in DNA: TGCGCCAACAGCTTGGAGGGGTCTGAAGCTTTCTTT. The encoded protein is CANSLEGSEAFF.